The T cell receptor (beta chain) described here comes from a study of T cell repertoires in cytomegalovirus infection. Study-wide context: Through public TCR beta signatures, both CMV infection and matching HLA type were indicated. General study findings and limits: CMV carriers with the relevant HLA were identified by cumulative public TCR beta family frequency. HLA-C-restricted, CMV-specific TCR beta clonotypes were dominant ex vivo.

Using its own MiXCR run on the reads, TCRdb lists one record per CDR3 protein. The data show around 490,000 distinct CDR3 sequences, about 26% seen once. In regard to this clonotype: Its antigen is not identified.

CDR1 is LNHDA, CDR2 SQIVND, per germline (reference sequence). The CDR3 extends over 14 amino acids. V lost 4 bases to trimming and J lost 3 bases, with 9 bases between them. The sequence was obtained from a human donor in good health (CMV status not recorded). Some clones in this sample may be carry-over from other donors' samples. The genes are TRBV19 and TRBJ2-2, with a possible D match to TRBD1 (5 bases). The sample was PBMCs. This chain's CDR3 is CASSTARDTGELFF. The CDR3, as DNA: TGTGCCAGTAGTACGGCCAGGGACACCGGGGAGCTGTTTTTT.